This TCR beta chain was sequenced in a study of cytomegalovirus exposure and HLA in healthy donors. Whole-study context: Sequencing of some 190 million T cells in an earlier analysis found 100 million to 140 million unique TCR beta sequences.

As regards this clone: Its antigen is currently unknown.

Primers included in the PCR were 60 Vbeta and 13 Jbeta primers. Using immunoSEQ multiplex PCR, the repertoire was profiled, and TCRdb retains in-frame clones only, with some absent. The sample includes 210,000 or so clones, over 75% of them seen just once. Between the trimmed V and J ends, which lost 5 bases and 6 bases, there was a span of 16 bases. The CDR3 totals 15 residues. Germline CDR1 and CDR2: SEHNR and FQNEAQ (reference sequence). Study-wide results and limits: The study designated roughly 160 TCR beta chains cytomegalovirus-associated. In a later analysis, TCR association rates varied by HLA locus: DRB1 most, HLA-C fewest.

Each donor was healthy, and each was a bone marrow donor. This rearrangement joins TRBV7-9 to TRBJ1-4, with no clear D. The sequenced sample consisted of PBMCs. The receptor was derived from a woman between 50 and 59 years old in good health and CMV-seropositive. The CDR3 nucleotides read TGTGCCAGCAGCCCGCAGTCCCTCTCGTATGAAAAACTGTTTTTT. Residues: CASSPQSLSYEKLFF.